This T cell receptor beta chain was sequenced in a study of vaccination and CD4 T cells after COVID-19. Germline V gives CDR1 SGHRS, CDR2 YFSETQ. Trimming at V came to 3 bases and at J to 8 bases, leaving 6 bases not matched to a gene. The CDR3 runs to 13 residues. As for this clonotype: Its specificity is unknown.

Noted treatment: roughly 10-day PBMC culture with coronavirus spike peptide pools or control peptides (ViraFEST assay). Half-medium replacement with fresh IL-2 medium took place on days 3 and 7. The Oncomine TCR Beta short-read assay sequenced DNA from cultured CD4+ T cells. MiXCR, run by TCRdb on the PCR reads, gives a single entry per CDR3 protein. Of 7,800 or so distinct CDR3 sequences listed, about 51% were seen once; the top ten hold about a third. Sequenced material: CD4+ T cells from blood, cultured in vitro. The sequence came from a human donor who had recovered from COVID-19. The rearrangement joins TRBV5-1 to TRBJ1-2; TRBD1 agrees at 8 bases. The CDR3 loop reads CASSSGQGPGYTF. Written as DNA, the CDR3 is TGCGCCAGCAGCTCTGGACAGGGTCCCGGCTACACCTTC.